The 11 T cell receptor beta chains reported below all come from one sample, sequenced in a study of early T cells in non-severe SARS-CoV-2 infection. MiXCR was run by TCRdb on the 5' RACE reads, yielding one entry per CDR3 protein. Of approximately 35,000 distinct CDR3 sequences in the sample, 5% were seen once. Sample: whole blood. The receptors come from an adult who was a healthcare worker with PCR-confirmed SARS-CoV-2 infection or an uninfected control (not recorded which).

This clonotype appeared a few times. The V gene is TRBV2, the J gene TRBJ2-7; weak D call: TRBD2 (5 bases). The V and J ends lost 9 bases and 1 base respectively, with 16 bases between them. Germline V CDR1 and CDR2: SNHLY, FYNNEI. The CDR3 has 14 amino acids. As DNA, the CDR3 is TGTGCCAGTCACGGGCAGGAGGTTTCCTACGAGCAGTACTTC. Translating gives CASHGQEVSYEQYF. The whole variable domain, filled in from reference TRBV2 and TRBJ2-7, reads EPEVTQTPSHQVTQMGQEVILRCVPISNHLYFYWYRQILGQKVEFLVSFYNNEISEKSEIFDDQFSVERPDGSNFTLKIRSTKLEDSAMYFCASHGQEVSYEQYFGPGTRLTVT.

This clonotype has ten or more counts. The CDR3 spells CASSSGSYNEQFF. CDR3 in DNA: TGTGCCAGCAGTAGCGGCTCCTACAATGAGCAGTTCTTC. The chain combines TRBV6-4 with TRBJ2-1; weak D call: TRBD2 (5 bases). Between the trimmed V and J ends, which lost 5 bases and 0 bases, there was a span of 5 bases. From germline, CDR1 is MRHNA and CDR2 SNTAGT. The CDR3 spans 13 residues.

This clonotype was recorded many times. The genes are TRBV12-3 or TRBV12-4 and TRBJ1-1; D remains ambiguous. V was trimmed by 3 bases and J by 4 bases, leaving 3 bases between them. CDR3 length: 11 residues. The DNA of the CDR3 is TGTGCCAGCAGTTTGGGCACTGAAGCTTTCTTT. Translation gives CASSLGTEAFF.

V gene TRBV7-3 combines with J gene TRBJ2-1, with 12 bases aligning to TRBD2. After removal of 5 bases from V and 9 bases from J, the junction contained 5 bases not matched to a gene. The germline CDR1 and CDR2 sequences are SGHTA and FQGTGA. CDR3 length: 14 amino acids. DNA for the CDR3: TGTGCCAGCAGCGTACTAGCGGGGGGAGGTGAGCAGTTCTTC. It specifies CASSVLAGGGEQFF.

This clonotype appeared many times. The J gene is TRBJ2-1, the V gene TRBV9; D might be TRBD1 or TRBD2, each matching 5 bases. With 2 bases removed from V and 6 bases from J, the gap between germline ends came to 15 bases. Germline V gene lookup returns CDR1 SGDLS and CDR2 YYNGEE. The length of the CDR3 is 15 residues. The CDR3 is CASSVGTYAGNEQFF. DNA for the CDR3: TGTGCCAGCAGCGTGGGGACCTATGCGGGCAATGAGCAGTTCTTC.

This clonotype came up a few times. The gene calls are TRBV20-1 and TRBJ2-3; D is perhaps TRBD1 or TRBD2 (5 bases each). Germline CDR1 DFQATT, CDR2 SNEGSKA (reference sequence). V lost 6 bases and J lost 2, with 18 bases in between. The CDR3 loop spans 15 amino acids. For the CDR3, the DNA is TGCAGTGCAGTCGGGACCGCAACTTTCACAGATACGCAGTATTTT. Translation gives CSAVGTATFTDTQYF.

This rearrangement joins TRBV7-6 to TRBJ2-5; D is undetermined. Trimming cost V 6 bases and J 2 bases, with 7 bases left between them. The CDR3 consists of 12 residues. Germline CDR1 is SGHVS and CDR2 is FNYEAQ. The CDR3 bases are TGTGCCAGCAGTTCCTGGCAAGAGACCCAGTACTTC. This sequence encodes CASSSWQETQYF.

This clonotype was seen many times. This sequence joins TRBV6-2 or TRBV6-3 and TRBJ1-2; possible D gene TRBD1, 6 bases. V lost 6 bases to trimming and J lost 4 bases, with 15 bases between them. CDR3 size: 14 residues. Germline CDR1 and CDR2: MNHEY and SVGEGT. CDR3 DNA: TGTGCCAGCAGCGGACAGATAAAGGGCTATGGCTACACCTTC. It translates to CASSGQIKGYGYTF.

This clonotype has ten or more counts. The chain couples TRBV2 to TRBJ2-2; 9 nucleotides agree with TRBD2. Germline V lookup: CDR1 SNHLY, CDR2 FYNNEI. The CDR3 is made up of 14 amino acids. J gave up 8 bases and V 3 bases, and 4 bases lay outside the gene matches. CDR3: CASSESGGSGELFF. The DNA of the CDR3 is TGTGCCAGCAGTGAGAGCGGGGGGAGTGGGGAGCTGTTTTTT.

This clonotype was seen many times. The chain carries TRBV7-9 and TRBJ1-2, with D possibly TRBD1 on 5 matching bases. V shed 6 bases and J shed 2 bases, with 13 bases lying between them. Looked up from germline, CDR1 is SEHNR and CDR2 is FQNEAQ (reference sequence). This CDR3 is built from 14 residues. The DNA for the CDR3 is TGTGCCAGCAGTTTGACAGCGACAAACTATGGCTACACCTTC. This gives the protein CASSLTATNYGYTF.

This clonotype has just a few counts. This rearrangement joins TRBV29-1 to TRBJ1-1, with TRBD1 matching 9 bases. V was clipped by 6 bases and J by 3 bases; unmatched bases: 8. This CDR3 contains 14 residues. Germline V gene data show CDR1 as SQVTM and CDR2 as ANQGSEA. The CDR3 protein is CSVTRDRGDTEAFF. The CDR3, as DNA: TGCAGCGTAACAAGAGACAGGGGGGACACTGAAGCTTTCTTT.